These 25 T cell receptor beta chains came from one sample sequenced in a study of human T cells and chemical hapten exposure. Via MiXCR, TCRdb re-called the RACE reads, giving one row per CDR3 protein. The sample shows tens of thousands of distinct CDR3 sequences, 11% of them seen only once. Time point: patch test 2, 6 weeks after DPC sensitization. Treatment reported: therapeutic diphenylcyclopropenone sensitization with weekly scalp DPC. Material: whole blood, obtained in connection with sensitization to the hapten diphenylcyclopropenone (DPC). These TCRs come from a man aged 18 to 30 with alopecia areata. Some clones in this sample may be carry-over from other donors' samples.

At least ten counts were recorded for this clonotype. The V call is TRBV29-1, the J call TRBJ2-7, with 9 bases identical to TRBD1. Germline V gene sequence: CDR1 SQVTM, CDR2 ANQGSEA. Germline trimming cut 4 bases from V and 0 bases from J; bases unmatched to any gene: 16. The CDR3 covers 18 residues. CDR3 sequence reads: CSVVGWDREWPHSYEQYF. CDR3 coding DNA: TGCAGCGTTGTGGGCTGGGACAGGGAATGGCCCCACTCCTACGAGCAGTACTTC.

This chain links TRBV4-3 with TRBJ2-3, with D perhaps TRBD1 (5 bases). This CDR3 has 14 residues. Germline V gene lookup returns CDR1 LGHNA and CDR2 YSLEER. V lost 1 base and J lost 0, with 5 bases in between. This CDR3 is CASSQGQSTDTQYF. In DNA, the CDR3 is TGCGCCAGCAGCCAAGGACAGAGCACAGATACGCAGTATTTT.

The sample holds many counts of this clonotype. The chain combines TRBV4-3 with TRBJ1-4; D uncertain. The ends were cut back, 2 bases at V and 3 bases at J, with 7 bases in the middle. The CDR3 consists of 14 residues. Germline V gives CDR1 LGHNA, CDR2 YSLEER. CDR3 in DNA: TGCGCCAGCAGCCAAAATCCATCTAATGAAAAACTGTTTTTT. Amino acid sequence: CASSQNPSNEKLFF.

This clonotype was found many times. The CDR3 DNA follows: TGCGCCAGCAGCCAAGATTTGAGCGACAATGAGCAGTTCTTC. Translation gives CASSQDLSDNEQFF. This chain uses TRBV4-1 with TRBJ2-1; no firm D call. Germline V gene sequence: CDR1 MGHRA, CDR2 YSYEKL. The ends were cut back, 0 bases at V and 5 bases at J, with 8 bases in the middle. This CDR3 has 14 residues.

The chain joins TRBV7-9 to TRBJ2-1, with 7 bases fitting TRBD2. V trimming: 2 bases; J trimming: 2 bases; junction bases outside the gene matches: 6. CDR1 and CDR2 from the germline V gene are SEHNR and FQNEAQ (reference sequence). The CDR3 has 16 amino acids. The CDR3 sequence is CASSLRTGGPYNEQFF. DNA for the CDR3: TGTGCCAGCAGCTTAAGGACGGGGGGACCCTACAATGAGCAGTTCTTC.

This clonotype was found a few times. This chain joins TRBV11-2 and TRBJ2-7; TRBD2 matches at 15 bases. The trim removed 3 bases at V and 4 bases at J, leaving 1 base unmatched. CDR1 and CDR2 (germline): SGHAT, FQNNGV. This CDR3 comprises 15 residues. CDR3 sequence: CASSFGLAGGYEQYF. Here the CDR3 DNA reads TGTGCCAGCAGCTTCGGACTAGCGGGGGGGTACGAGCAGTACTTC.

A note on this clonotype: A much larger clone lies one base from this, so it may be a read error. The chain links TRBV6-5 to TRBJ2-7; D is perhaps TRBD1 (5 bases). CDR3 size: 15 residues. Germline lookup yields CDR1 MNHEY and CDR2 SVGAGI. With 2 bases removed from V and 6 bases from J, the gap between germline ends came to 17 bases. The CDR3 DNA sequence: TGTGCCAGCAGTTACCTGGGGTCAGGGAATTGCGAGCAGTACTTC. It codes for CASSYLGSGNCEQYF.

Many counts were recorded for this clonotype. The genes are TRBV7-3 and TRBJ2-7, with 9 nucleotides matching TRBD1. The V gene end was trimmed by 3 bases and the J gene end by 5 bases; junction bases not matched to a gene: 5. CDR3 size: 14 residues. Per germline, CDR1 SGHTA and CDR2 FQGTGA. The DNA for the CDR3 is TGTGCCAGCAGCTTGGGACAGGGAGCCAACGAGCAGTACTTC. Amino acids: CASSLGQGANEQYF.

This clonotype was observed many times. The chain joins TRBV6-5 to TRBJ2-7, with 9 bases that match TRBD2. CDR1 is MNHEY, CDR2 SVGAGI, per germline. With V trimmed by 5 bases and J by 6 bases, 17 bases remained unmatched. This CDR3 spans 17 amino acids. CDR3 DNA: TGTGCCAGCAGTACCCGTCCCGGGACTAGCCAAAAACTCGAGCAGTACTTC. Translated, it gives CASSTRPGTSQKLEQYF.

The rearrangement links TRBV5-1 to TRBJ1-1; D may be TRBD1 (6 bases). V was cut by 4 bases and J by 4 bases, with 14 bases left in between. CDR1 is SGHRS and CDR2 is YFSETQ in the germline V gene. The length of the CDR3 is 14 residues. The CDR3 spells CASSPITGITEAFF. In DNA, the CDR3 is TGCGCCAGCAGCCCCATAACAGGGATCACTGAAGCTTTCTTT.

This clonotype was counted only a few times. This rearrangement joins TRBV5-4 to TRBJ2-5, with TRBD2 as a possible D gene (5 bases). V lost 3 bases to trimming and J lost 3 bases, with 12 bases between them. Per germline, CDR1 SGHNT and CDR2 YYREEE (reference sequence). The CDR3 has 14 amino acids. The CDR3 region is CASSSTGKEETQYF. CDR3 nucleotide sequence: TGTGCCAGCAGCTCCACGGGGAAGGAAGAGACCCAGTACTTC.

This clonotype was seen more than once but under ten times. This chain links TRBV29-1 with TRBJ2-1, with D possibly being TRBD1 or TRBD2 (7 bases each). The CDR3 runs to 12 residues. Between the trimmed V and J ends, which lost 4 bases and 9 bases, there was a span of 13 bases. Germline V gene data show CDR1 as SQVTM and CDR2 as ANQGSEA. The CDR3 nucleotides are TGCAGCGTTGCAGGGGGGGGTGGTGAGCAGTTCTTC. As protein: CSVAGGGGEQFF.

This clonotype has at least ten counts. J is TRBJ1-5 and V is TRBV28; TRBD1 might be the D (5 bases). The V end lost 2 bases, the J end lost 1 base, and 18 bases lay between the germline ends. The length of the CDR3 is 18 residues. Germline CDR1 MDHEN, CDR2 SYDVKM. CDR3 coding DNA: TGTGCCAGCAGTTTAGGTTATTTAAGGGGCCGGAGCAATCAGCCCCAGCATTTT. It yields the protein CASSLGYLRGRSNQPQHF.

The DNA for the CDR3 is TGTGCCAGCAGTCGGACAGGGCCCACTGAAGCTTTCTTT. It encodes CASSRTGPTEAFF. The chain links TRBV12-3 or TRBV12-4 to TRBJ1-1; 8 positions match TRBD1. Trimming removed 5 bases from V and 4 bases from J; junction bases left unmatched: 3. This CDR3 has 13 amino acids.

This chain uses TRBV7-2 with TRBJ2-1; D unresolved. The CDR3 spans 13 residues. V was cut by 4 bases and J by 4 bases, with 8 bases left in between. CDR1 SGHTA and CDR2 FQGNSA come from the germline V gene. CDR3 loop: CASSSFVYNEQFF. The CDR3 DNA is TGTGCCAGCAGCTCGTTCGTATACAATGAGCAGTTCTTC.

This clonotype was detected many times. The rearrangement links TRBV4-3 to TRBJ1-5; D is unresolved. Germline V gene data show CDR1 as LGHNA and CDR2 as YSLEER. The CDR3 spans 15 residues. The V and J ends lost 4 bases and 0 bases respectively, with 10 bases between them. The CDR3 sequence: CASSPDWRSNQPQHF. CDR3 DNA: TGCGCCAGCAGCCCTGATTGGCGTAGCAATCAGCCCCAGCATTTT.

This clonotype was seen only a few times. The chain recombines TRBV10-2 with TRBJ2-5, with D maybe TRBD1 (6 bases). Germline lookup yields CDR1 WSHSY and CDR2 SAAADI. Trimming cost V 6 bases and J 7 bases, with 12 bases left between them. The CDR3 contains 12 residues. The CDR3 region is CASRQGFGTQYF. The CDR3 DNA follows: TGCGCCAGCAGACAGGGATTCGGGACCCAGTACTTC.

This clonotype was seen many times. This chain joins TRBV20-1 and TRBJ1-4; possibly TRBD1 for D (5 bases). Germline lookup yields CDR1 DFQATT and CDR2 SNEGSKA (reference sequence). The CDR3 extends over 13 amino acids. Trimming stripped 3 bases from V and 8 bases from J, with 13 bases between. CDR3 nucleotides: TGCAGTGCTAGGGCCAGGGCGGACGAAAAACTGTTTTTT. Its protein is CSARARADEKLFF.

The table lists this clonotype with a few counts. The rearrangement links TRBV4-1 to TRBJ1-1; TRBD1 might be the D (5 bases). CDR1 MGHRA and CDR2 YSYEKL come from the germline V gene. The length of the CDR3 is 14 residues. V was pared by 4 bases and J by 2 bases, with 11 bases between. Here the CDR3 reads CASSPVQGNTEAFF. The CDR3 DNA follows: TGCGCCAGCAGCCCAGTTCAGGGAAACACTGAAGCTTTCTTT.

A few counts support this clonotype. The chain employs TRBV5-1 and TRBJ2-1; 7 positions match TRBD1. V shed 4 bases and J 0 bases; nucleotides not matched to a gene: 7. This CDR3 region has 16 residues. Looked up from germline, CDR1 is SGHRS and CDR2 is YFSETQ. The DNA for the CDR3 is TGCGCCAGCAGCGCACCGACAGGGAGCTCCTACAATGAGCAGTTCTTC. Translated, it gives CASSAPTGSSYNEQFF.

This chain connects TRBV27 to TRBJ1-5; D unclear. In germline, CDR1 is MNHEY, CDR2 SMNVEV (reference sequence). V was cut by 2 bases and J by 2 bases, with 10 bases left in between. This CDR3 is 15 amino acids long. The CDR3 DNA follows: TGTGCCAGCAGTTTAACTAAAGCGGGCAATCAGCCCCAGCATTTT. Amino acid sequence: CASSLTKAGNQPQHF.

The rearrangement joins TRBV25-1 to TRBJ2-1; 12 bases are shared with TRBD2. Germline CDR1 and CDR2: MGHDK and SYGVNS. V shed 4 bases and J 3 bases; nucleotides not matched to a gene: 16. CDR3 size: 20 residues. Here the CDR3 DNA reads TGTGCCAGCAGTGTCTCATCGACGACTAGCGGGAGTGATCTCTACAATGAGCAGTTCTTC. The encoded protein is CASSVSSTTSGSDLYNEQFF.

V usage is TRBV29-1 and J usage is TRBJ1-2, with unresolved D. Trimming removed 5 bases from V and 6 bases from J, with 7 bases in between. The CDR3 spans 10 residues. Germline V gene lookup returns CDR1 SQVTM and CDR2 ANQGSEA. The CDR3 is CSVPGNGYTF. DNA of the CDR3: TGCAGCGTTCCGGGGAATGGCTACACCTTC.

This chain links TRBV10-3 with TRBJ1-6; TRBD1 matches 9 bases. V lost 4 bases to trimming and J lost 9 bases; unmatched junction nucleotides: 10. The CDR3 contains 16 residues. CDR1 is ENHRY, CDR2 SYGVKD, per germline. CDR3 DNA sequence: TGTGCCATCAGTGCCGGTGGGACAGGGTTTGCTTCACCCCTCCACTTT. This translates into CAISAGGTGFASPLHF.

This clonotype was counted at least ten times. The V and J genes are TRBV3-1 and TRBJ1-5; D gene ambiguous. V lost 0 bases to trimming and J lost 1 base, with 4 bases between them. Germline CDR1 is LGHDT and CDR2 is YNNKEL (reference sequence). This CDR3 spans 14 amino acids. The CDR3 nucleotides are TGTGCCAGCAGCCAAGAGACGAGCAATCAGCCCCAGCATTTT. Protein product: CASSQETSNQPQHF.